Reported below is one T cell receptor beta chain. This sample was taken from a study of blood T cell repertoires in COVID-19. Assay: immunoSEQ multiplex PCR; the TCRdb copy retains only in-frame clones and omits some. The sample records 450,000 or so clones, roughly 90% being singletons. Trimming left V 4 bases short and J 6 bases short, with 16 bases between. The CDR3 covers 14 residues. The germline gives CDR1 KGHSH, CDR2 LQKENI. The clonotype originates from a man between 18 and 29 years old with COVID-19, enrolled during active disease. The genes are TRBV18 and TRBJ2-7; no clear D gene. What was sequenced was peripheral blood. The CDR3: CASSLDFQRPEQYF. CDR3 DNA sequence: TGTGCCAGCTCACTAGACTTCCAACGTCCCGAGCAGTACTTC.